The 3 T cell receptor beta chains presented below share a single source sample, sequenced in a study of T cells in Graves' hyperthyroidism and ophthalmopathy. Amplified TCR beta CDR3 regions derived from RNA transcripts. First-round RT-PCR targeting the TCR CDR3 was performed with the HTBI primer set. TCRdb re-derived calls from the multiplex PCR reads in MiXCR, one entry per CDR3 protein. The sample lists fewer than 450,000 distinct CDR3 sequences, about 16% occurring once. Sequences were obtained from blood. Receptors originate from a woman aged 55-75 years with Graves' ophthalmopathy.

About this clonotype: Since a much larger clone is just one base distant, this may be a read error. The CDR3 loop is CSAEAWTDIYGYTF. The DNA of the CDR3 is TGCAGTGCTGAAGCCTGGACGGATATTTATGGCTACACCTTC. The chain carries TRBV20-1 and TRBJ1-2; D call uncertain. CDR1 and CDR2 from the germline V gene are DFQATT and SNEGSKA (reference sequence). This CDR3 comprises 14 residues. V was clipped by 5 bases and J by 5 bases, with 18 bases between them.

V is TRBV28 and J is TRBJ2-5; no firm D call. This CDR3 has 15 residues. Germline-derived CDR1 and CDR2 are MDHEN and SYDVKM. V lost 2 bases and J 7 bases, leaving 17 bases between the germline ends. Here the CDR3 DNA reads TGTGCCAGCAGTTTACGGGCAGGCGCTTTGTGGACCCAGTACTTC. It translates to CASSLRAGALWTQYF.

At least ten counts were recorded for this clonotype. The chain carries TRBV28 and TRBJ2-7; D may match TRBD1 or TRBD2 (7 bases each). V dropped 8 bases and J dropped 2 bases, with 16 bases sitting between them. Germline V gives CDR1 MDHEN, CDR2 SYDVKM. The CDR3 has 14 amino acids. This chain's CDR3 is CASGNRGGTYEQYF. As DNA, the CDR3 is TGTGCCAGCGGTAACAGGGGAGGGACCTACGAGCAGTACTTC.